The clone carrying this T cell receptor beta chain came up many times. Its antigen is still unknown. When ophthalmopathy did not progress within 18 months, Graves' hyperthyroidism was considered stable. Patients were excluded for uncontrolled infection, other autoimmune disease, pregnancy or lactation. RNA transcripts were the template for amplifying TCR beta CDR3 regions. The primer set for the first-round RT-PCR of the TCR CDR3 was HTBI. TCRdb reprocessed the multiplex PCR reads via MiXCR and lists one record per CDR3 protein. The profile shows 550,000 to 800,000 distinct CDR3 sequences, around 15% of them singletons. These data are taken from a study of T cells in Graves' hyperthyroidism and ophthalmopathy. Study conclusions and caveats: Most clonotypes expanded in thyroid above 0.001 were likewise present in blood.

The sequence derives from a man in his fifties with Graves' hyperthyroidism. Sequenced sample: blood.

CDR3 DNA: TGTGCCAGCAGATCAGGGTTATATCTTGAGCAGTTCTTC. The encoded protein is CASRSGLYLEQFF. The rearrangement joins TRBV28 to TRBJ2-1; D is possibly TRBD1 (5 bases). V was pared by 6 bases and J by 9 bases, with 15 bases between. The germline CDR1 and CDR2 sequences are MDHEN and SYDVKM. The CDR3 runs to 13 residues. The whole variable domain, remainder taken from reference TRBV28 and TRBJ2-1, is DVKVTQSSRYLVKRTGEKVFLECVQDMDHENMFWYRQDPGLGLRLIYFSYDVKMKEKGDIPEGYSVSREKKERFSLILESASTNQTSMYLCASRSGLYLEQFFGPGTRLTVL.